One TCR beta chain is described in this entry. The antigen is not known. This CDR3 region has 13 residues. Germline values: CDR1 MNHEY, CDR2 SVGEGT. V lost 6 bases and J 7 bases, leaving 15 bases between the germline ends. The record originates from a study of T cells after yellow fever vaccination. Study observations and caveats: Peaking on day 5 versus 15, the secondary response was faster but weaker. Re-detected after boosting: most primary clones, 96% of CD4 and around 86% of CD8. A small share of clonotypes appeared in both CD4 and CD8 compartments.

Each CDR3 protein is one row after TCRdb ran MiXCR on the 5' RACE reads. The data contain about 500,000 distinct CDR3 sequences, roughly 17% of them singletons. The TCR comes from a man aged 18 to 30 who received the YFV17D yellow fever vaccine. The specimen was PBMCs, collected roughly 5 days after the first yellow fever vaccination. The V and J genes are TRBV6-2 or TRBV6-3 and TRBJ1-1; TRBD1 is a possible D gene (6 bases). The DNA for the CDR3 is TGTGCCAGCAGACTCCACGGGGGCAATGAAGCTTTCTTT. It encodes CASRLHGGNEAFF.